A single sample is the source of the 9 T cell receptor beta chains below, sequenced in a study of CD8+CD57+ T cells in acquired aplastic anemia. Individuals selected for sequencing had exhibited CD8+CD57+ cell expansion on flow cytometry. TCR beta VDJ and CDR3 were profiled, and genomic DNA was the template. One entry per CDR3 protein results from TCRdb running MiXCR on the reads. The sample has roughly 250,000 distinct CDR3 sequences, 70% to 85% seen once; the top ten hold roughly 42%. Sequenced sample: sorted CD4+, CD8+, or CD8+CD57+ T cells (not recorded which) from PBMCs. Receptors originate from a human donor with aplastic anemia.

V and J are TRBV11-3 and TRBJ2-5; no firm D call. The V end lost 0 bases, the J end lost 4 bases, and 9 bases lay between the germline ends. The CDR3 contains 14 residues. The germline V gene has CDR1 SGHNT and CDR2 YENEEA. The CDR3 bases are TGTGCCAGCAGCTTAGATCTCGAGCGAGAGACCCAGTACTTC. It specifies CASSLDLERETQYF. Looking up the rest from reference TRBV11-3 and TRBJ2-5 gives the full variable domain: EAGVVQSPRYKIIEKKQPVAFWCNPISGHNTLYWYLQNLGQGPELLIRYENEEAVDDSQLPKDRFSAERLKGVDSTLKIQPAELGDSAVYLCASSLDLERETQYFGPGTRLLVL.

Worth noting for this clonotype: The CDR3 ends on some other residue instead of the conserved phenylalanine or tryptophan, so this is likely a read error. The limits of the CDR3 on the DNA are not certain, so only TCRdb's listed CDR3 is given. The chain combines TRBV7-2 with TRBJ2-3; TRBD2, the D gene given by the table, was not confirmed from the DNA. Termini included, the CDR3 measures 13 amino acids. Per the germline V gene, CDR1 is SGHTA and CDR2 is FQGNSA. CDR3 sequence reads: CASSYERDGTALS.

On this clonotype: At one end the junction does not follow the germline gene, possibly because of a read error. The chain joins TRBV7-8 to TRBJ1-2; D is ambiguous. The CDR3 has 15 residues. Germline CDR1 SGHVS, CDR2 FQNEAQ. The CDR3: CASSFPPDATALSSF. CDR3 bases: TGTGCCAGCAGCTTTCCACCAGACGCCACAGCCCTTTCCTCCTTC. Variable domain in full (rest from reference TRBV7-8 and TRBJ1-2): GAGVSQSPRYKVAKRGQDVALRCDPISGHVSLFWYQQALGQGPEFLTYFQNEAQLDKSGLPSDRFFAERPEGSVSTLKIQRTQQEDSAVYLCASSFPPDATALSSFGSGTRLTVV.

The chain combines TRBV7-8 with TRBJ1-1; unclear D gene. The CDR3 loop spans 13 amino acids. Germline CDR1 and CDR2: SGHVS and FQNEAQ. Trimming shortened V by 3 bases and J by 2 bases, and 7 bases separated the two germline ends. The DNA of the CDR3 is TGTGCCAGCAGCTTCTCCGTTAACACTGAAGCTTTCTTT. Its translation: CASSFSVNTEAFF. Variable domain in full (rest from reference TRBV7-8 and TRBJ1-1): GAGVSQSPRYKVAKRGQDVALRCDPISGHVSLFWYQQALGQGPEFLTYFQNEAQLDKSGLPSDRFFAERPEGSVSTLKIQRTQQEDSAVYLCASSFSVNTEAFFGQGTRLTVV.

For this clonotype: The limits of the CDR3 on the DNA are not certain, so only TCRdb's listed CDR3 is given. The chain combines TRBV7-4 with TRBJ1-6. A total of 16 residues make up the CDR3, ends included. The germline gives CDR1 SGHVT, CDR2 SQSDAQ. CDR3 amino acids: CASSVGRGSYNSPPHF.

Worth noting for this clonotype: The conserved phenylalanine or tryptophan normally closing the CDR3 is absent here, so this likely arose from a read error. The DNA is left out, because the CDR3 cannot be placed on it with certainty; the CDR3 is given as TCRdb lists it. The rearrangement uses TRBV2 and TRBJ2-1. The CDR3 spans 15 amino acids, including both terminal residues. Per germline, CDR1 SNHLY and CDR2 FYNNEI. CDR3 protein: CASSIAGGPDTQHSV.

This clonotype was counted a single time. It is unclear where the CDR3 begins or ends on the DNA, so no DNA is shown, and the CDR3 is as TCRdb lists it. V is TRBV7-2 and J is TRBJ1-1; TRBD1 reflects the table's D call only, with no check against the DNA. Germline CDR1 is SGHTA and CDR2 is FQGNSA. Counting both end residues, the CDR3 totals 15 amino acids. The CDR3 loop is CASSWGLGSNYGYFF.

Concerning this clonotype itself: This may come from a read error, since a much larger clone is one base off. The DNA is left out, because the CDR3 cannot be placed on it with certainty; the CDR3 is given as TCRdb lists it. The rearrangement links TRBV7-8 to TRBJ2-3. Germline V lookup: CDR1 SGHVS, CDR2 FQNEAQ. The CDR3 is 14 amino acids long, termini counted. CDR3: CASSVGSGTEYFYF.

This clonotype has just one count. The conserved phenylalanine or tryptophan is not found at the CDR3 terminus, so this likely reflects a read error. This rearrangement joins TRBV7-3 to TRBJ1-1; the D is unclear. This CDR3 comprises 13 residues. V dropped 3 bases and J dropped 10 bases, with 15 bases sitting between them. From germline, CDR1 is SGHTA and CDR2 FQGTGA. CDR3 in amino acids: CASSFHTESAAFS. The CDR3 DNA follows: TGTGCCAGCAGCTTTCATACAGAGAGTGCAGCTTTCTCC.